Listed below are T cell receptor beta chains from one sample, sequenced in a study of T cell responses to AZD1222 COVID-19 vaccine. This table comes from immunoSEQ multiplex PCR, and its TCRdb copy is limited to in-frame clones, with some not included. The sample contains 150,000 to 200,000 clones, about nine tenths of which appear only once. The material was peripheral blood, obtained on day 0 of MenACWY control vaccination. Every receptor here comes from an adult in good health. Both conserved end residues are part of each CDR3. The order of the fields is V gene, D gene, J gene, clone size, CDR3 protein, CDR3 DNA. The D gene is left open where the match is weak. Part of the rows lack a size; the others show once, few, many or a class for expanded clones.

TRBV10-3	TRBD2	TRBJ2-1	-	CAISVDSGGLREQFF	TGTGCCATCAGTGTGGATAGCGGGGGCCTCCGGGAGCAGTTCTTC
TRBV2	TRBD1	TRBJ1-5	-	CASRGQGAQPQHF	TGTGCCAGCAGGGGACAGGGAGCTCAGCCCCAGCATTTT
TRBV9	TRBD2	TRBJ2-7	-	CASSVGGRGELYEQYF	TGTGCCAGCAGCGTAGGTGGGCGGGGGGAACTTTACGAGCAGTACTTC
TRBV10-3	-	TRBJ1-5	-	CATHSASEGYSNQPQHF	TGTGCCACACACAGCGCGAGTGAGGGGTATAGCAATCAGCCCCAGCATTTT
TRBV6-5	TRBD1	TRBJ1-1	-	CASSYLTGGTEAFF	TGTGCCAGCAGTTATCTGACAGGGGGAACTGAAGCTTTCTTT
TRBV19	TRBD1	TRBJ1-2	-	CASSMIGTGNGDGYTF	TGTGCCAGTAGTATGATCGGGACAGGGAACGGGGATGGCTACACCTTC
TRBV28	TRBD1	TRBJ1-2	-	CASRMGQWAFYGYTF	TGTGCCAGCCGCATGGGACAGTGGGCTTTTTATGGCTACACCTTC
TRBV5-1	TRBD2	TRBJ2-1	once	CASSLAGGPVNEQFF	TGCGCCAGCAGCTTAGCGGGGGGGCCTGTCAATGAGCAGTTCTTC
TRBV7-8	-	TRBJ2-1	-	CASTKLGGPSNEQFF	TGTGCCAGCACCAAGCTGGGAGGCCCGTCCAATGAGCAGTTCTTC
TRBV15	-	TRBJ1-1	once	CATSSERQTEAFF	TGTGCCACCAGCAGCGAAAGACAGACTGAAGCTTTCTTT
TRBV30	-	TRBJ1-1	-	CAWSWQTAGLNTEAFF	TGTGCCTGGAGTTGGCAGACCGCGGGGTTGAACACTGAAGCTTTCTTT
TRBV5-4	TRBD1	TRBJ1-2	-	CASSLSLASLQGAGGYTF	TGTGCCAGCAGCTTGTCGTTGGCCTCCTTACAGGGGGCGGGTGGCTACACCTTC
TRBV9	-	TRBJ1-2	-	CASSSGGQSYGYTF	TGTGCCAGCAGCTCAGGAGGACAGTCCTATGGCTACACCTTC
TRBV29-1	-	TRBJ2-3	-	CSVETPSATQYF	TGCAGCGTTGAAACCCCCTCGGCCACGCAGTATTTT